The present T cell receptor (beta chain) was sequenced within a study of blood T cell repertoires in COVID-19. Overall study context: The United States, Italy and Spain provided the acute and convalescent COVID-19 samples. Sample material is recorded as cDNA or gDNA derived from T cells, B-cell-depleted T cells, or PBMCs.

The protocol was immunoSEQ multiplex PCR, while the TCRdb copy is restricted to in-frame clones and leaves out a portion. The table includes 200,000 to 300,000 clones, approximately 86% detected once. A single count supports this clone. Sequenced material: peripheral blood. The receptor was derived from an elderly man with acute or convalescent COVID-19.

CDR3 nucleotides: TGTGCCAGCAGCGAGACAGAAGGGCGAGAGACCCAGTACTTC. Amino acids: CASSETEGRETQYF. The chain carries TRBV3-1 (or the pseudogene TRBV3-2) and TRBJ2-5; a possible D gene is TRBD1 (5 bases). Looked up from germline, CDR1 is LGHDT and CDR2 is YNNKEL (reference sequence). The CDR3 runs to 14 residues. The V gene lost 5 bases and the J gene lost 4 bases, with 14 bases spanning the gap.